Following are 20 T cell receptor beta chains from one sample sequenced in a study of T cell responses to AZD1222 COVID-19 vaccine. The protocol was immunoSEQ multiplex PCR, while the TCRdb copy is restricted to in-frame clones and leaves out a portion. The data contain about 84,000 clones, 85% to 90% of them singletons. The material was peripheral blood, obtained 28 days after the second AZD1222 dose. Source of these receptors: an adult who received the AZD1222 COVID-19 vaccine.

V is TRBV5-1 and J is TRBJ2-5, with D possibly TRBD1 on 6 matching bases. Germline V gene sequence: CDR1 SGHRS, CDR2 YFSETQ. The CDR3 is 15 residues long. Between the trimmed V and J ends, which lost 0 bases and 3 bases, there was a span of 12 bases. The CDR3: CASSLVTGFEETQYF. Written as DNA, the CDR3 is TGCGCCAGCAGCTTGGTCACAGGGTTTGAAGAGACCCAGTACTTC.

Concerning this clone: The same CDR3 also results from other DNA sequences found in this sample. CDR3 protein: CASSSGRRNQPQHF. The CDR3 DNA sequence: TGTGCCAGCAGTTCCGGACGGCGCAATCAGCCCCAGCATTTT. The rearrangement joins TRBV6-5 to TRBJ1-5, with D unresolved. V was clipped by 4 bases and J by 2 bases, with 9 bases between them. CDR1 and CDR2 (germline): MNHEY, SVGAGI. CDR3 length: 14 residues.

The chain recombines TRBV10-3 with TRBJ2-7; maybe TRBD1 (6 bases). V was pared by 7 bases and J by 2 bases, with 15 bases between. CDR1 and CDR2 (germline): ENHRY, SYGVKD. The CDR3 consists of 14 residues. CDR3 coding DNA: TGTGCCATCACGAGGCAGGGGTTGACCTACGAGCAGTACTTC. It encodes CAITRQGLTYEQYF.

CDR3 in amino acids: CASSEPGQVVGTQYF. The CDR3 DNA reads as TGTGCCAGCAGTGAACCCGGCCAGGTGGTAGGGACCCAGTACTTC. The chain uses TRBV6-1 and TRBJ2-5; D call uncertain. V lost 2 bases and J lost 7, with 17 bases in between. The CDR3 runs to 15 residues. CDR1 and CDR2 (germline): MNHNS, SASEGT.

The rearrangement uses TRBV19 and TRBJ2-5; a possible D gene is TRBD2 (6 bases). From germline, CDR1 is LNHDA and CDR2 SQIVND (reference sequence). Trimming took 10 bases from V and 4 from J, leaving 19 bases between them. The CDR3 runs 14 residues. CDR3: CATKEEEGLETQYF. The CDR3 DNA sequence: TGTGCCACTAAGGAGGAGGAGGGGTTAGAGACCCAGTACTTC.

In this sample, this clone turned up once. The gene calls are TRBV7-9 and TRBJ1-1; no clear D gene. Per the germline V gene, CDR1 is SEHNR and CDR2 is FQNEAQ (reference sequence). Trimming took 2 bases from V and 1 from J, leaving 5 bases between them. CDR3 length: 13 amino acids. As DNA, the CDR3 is TGTGCCAGCAGCTTAACCGAGAACACTGAAGCTTTCTTT. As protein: CASSLTENTEAFF.

CDR3 DNA sequence: TGTGCCAGCAGCCAAGATGCCTGGGCAAGGGAGACCCAGTACTTC. Its protein is CASSQDAWARETQYF. The J gene is TRBJ2-5, the V gene TRBV4-2; D gene uncertain. CDR3 length equals 15 residues. Per germline, CDR1 LGHNA and CDR2 YNFKEQ. V was cut by 0 bases and J by 5 bases, with 13 bases left in between.

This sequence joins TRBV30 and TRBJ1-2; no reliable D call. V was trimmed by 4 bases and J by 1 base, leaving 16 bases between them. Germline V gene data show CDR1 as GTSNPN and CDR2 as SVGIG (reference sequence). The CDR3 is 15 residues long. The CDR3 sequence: CAWMEVAGRNYGYTF. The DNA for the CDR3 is TGTGCCTGGATGGAGGTGGCAGGCCGTAACTATGGCTACACCTTC.

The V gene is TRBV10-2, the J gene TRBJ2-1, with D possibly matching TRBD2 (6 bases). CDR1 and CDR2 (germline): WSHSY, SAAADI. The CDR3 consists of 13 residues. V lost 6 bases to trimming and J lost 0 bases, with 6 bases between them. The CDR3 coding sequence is TGCGCCAGCAGGACTAGCTCCTACAATGAGCAGTTCTTC. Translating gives CASRTSSYNEQFF.

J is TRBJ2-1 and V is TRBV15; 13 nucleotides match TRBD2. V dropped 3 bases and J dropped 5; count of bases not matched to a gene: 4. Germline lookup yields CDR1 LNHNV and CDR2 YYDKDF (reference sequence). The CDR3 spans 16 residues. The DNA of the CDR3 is TGTGCCACCAGCAGGGAACTAGCGGGGGGGAACAATGAGCAGTTCTTC. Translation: CATSRELAGGNNEQFF. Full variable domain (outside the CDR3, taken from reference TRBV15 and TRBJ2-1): DAMVIQNPRYQVTQFGKPVTLSCSQTLNHNVMYWYQQKSSQAPKLLFHYYDKDFNNEADTPDNFQSRRPNTSFCFLDIRSPGLGDTAMYLCATSRELAGGNNEQFFGPGTRLTVL.

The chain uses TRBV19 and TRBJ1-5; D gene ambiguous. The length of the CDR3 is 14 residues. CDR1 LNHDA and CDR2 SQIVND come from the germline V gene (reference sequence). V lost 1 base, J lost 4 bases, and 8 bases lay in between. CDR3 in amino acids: CASSIVGLNQPQHF. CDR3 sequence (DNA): TGTGCCAGTAGTATAGTAGGTCTAAATCAGCCCCAGCATTTT.

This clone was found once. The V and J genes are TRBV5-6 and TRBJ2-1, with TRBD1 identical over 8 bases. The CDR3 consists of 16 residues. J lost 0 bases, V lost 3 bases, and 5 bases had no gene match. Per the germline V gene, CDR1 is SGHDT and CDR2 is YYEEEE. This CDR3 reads CASSSDRGSSYNEQFF. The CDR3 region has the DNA TGTGCCAGCAGCTCCGACAGGGGATCCTCCTACAATGAGCAGTTCTTC.

The chain's CDR3 is CASSLGGGQAGYNEQFF. As DNA, the CDR3 is TGTGCCAGCAGCTTAGGAGGGGGACAGGCCGGCTACAATGAGCAGTTCTTC. The rearrangement uses TRBV7-2 and TRBJ2-1, with 8 positions matching TRBD1. V shed 1 base, J shed 3 bases, and the junction held 8 bases outside the gene matches. Germline V gives CDR1 SGHTA, CDR2 FQGNSA. This CDR3 contains 17 residues.

CDR3 region: CASSQDQARRNTGELFF. DNA of the CDR3: TGTGCCAGCAGCCAAGATCAGGCCAGGCGTAACACCGGGGAGCTGTTTTTT. The rearrangement joins TRBV3-1 (or the pseudogene TRBV3-2) to TRBJ2-2; D call uncertain. Trimming took 0 bases from V and 2 from J, leaving 13 bases between them. This CDR3 comprises 17 residues. Germline assignment: CDR1 LGHDT and CDR2 YNNKEL (reference sequence).

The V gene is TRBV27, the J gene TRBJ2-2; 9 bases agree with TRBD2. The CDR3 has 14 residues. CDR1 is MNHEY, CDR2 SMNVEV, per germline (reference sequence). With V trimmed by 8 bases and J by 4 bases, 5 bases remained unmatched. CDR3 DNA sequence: TGTGCCAGCGGCGAGGGACTAGCCACCGGGGAGCTGTTTTTT. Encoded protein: CASGEGLATGELFF.

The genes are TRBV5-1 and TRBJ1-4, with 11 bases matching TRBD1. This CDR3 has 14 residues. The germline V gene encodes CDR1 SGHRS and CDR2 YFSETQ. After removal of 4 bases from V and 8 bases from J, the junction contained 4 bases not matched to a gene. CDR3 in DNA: TGCGCCAGCAGCCTAGGGGACAGGGGGGAAAAACTGTTTTTT. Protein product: CASSLGDRGEKLFF.

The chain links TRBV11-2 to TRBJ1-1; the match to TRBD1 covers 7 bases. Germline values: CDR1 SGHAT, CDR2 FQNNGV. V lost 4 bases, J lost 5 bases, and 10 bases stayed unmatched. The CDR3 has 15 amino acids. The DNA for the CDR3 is TGTGCCAGCAGCTCCCATGGACAGGCGAGAACTGAAGCTTTCTTT. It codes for CASSSHGQARTEAFF.

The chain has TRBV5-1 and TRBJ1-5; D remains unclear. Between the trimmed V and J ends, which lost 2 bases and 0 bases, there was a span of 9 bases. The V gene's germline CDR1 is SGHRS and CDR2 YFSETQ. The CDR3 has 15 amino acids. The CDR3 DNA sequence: TGCGCCAGCAGCTTTGAGGGTTATAGCAATCAGCCCCAGCATTTT. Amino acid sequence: CASSFEGYSNQPQHF. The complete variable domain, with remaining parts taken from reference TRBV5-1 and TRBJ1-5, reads KAGVTQTPRYLIKTRGQQVTLSCSPISGHRSVSWYQQTPGQGLQFLFEYFSETQRNKGNFPGRFSGRQFSNSRSEMNVSTLELGDSALYLCASSFEGYSNQPQHFGDGTRLSIL.

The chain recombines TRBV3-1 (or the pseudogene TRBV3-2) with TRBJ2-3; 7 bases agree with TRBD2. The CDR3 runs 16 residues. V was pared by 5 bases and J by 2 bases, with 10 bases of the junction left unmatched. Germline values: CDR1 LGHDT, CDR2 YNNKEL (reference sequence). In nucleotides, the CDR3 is TGTGCCAGCAGCGAACCCAGCGGGGTCTACACAGATACGCAGTATTTT. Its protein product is CASSEPSGVYTDTQYF.

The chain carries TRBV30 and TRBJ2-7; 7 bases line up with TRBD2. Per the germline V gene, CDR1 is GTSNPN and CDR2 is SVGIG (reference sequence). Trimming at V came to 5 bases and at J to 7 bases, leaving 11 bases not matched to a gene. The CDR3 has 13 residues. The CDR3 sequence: CAWAGGGPREQYF. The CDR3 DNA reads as TGTGCCTGGGCCGGGGGAGGGCCTCGAGAGCAGTACTTC.